This TCR beta chain was obtained from a study of blood T cell repertoires in COVID-19. This clone was observed a handful of times. Trimming pared 4 bases from V and 0 bases from J, leaving 17 bases between. This CDR3 is 17 amino acids long. In germline, CDR1 is LNHDA, CDR2 SQIVND (reference sequence). The repertoire was sequenced with immunoSEQ multiplex PCR; TCRdb's copy has only in-frame clones and lacks some. The table includes about 81,000 clones, approximately 89% detected once. The sequenced material came from peripheral blood. The chain has TRBV19 and TRBJ2-3; D might be TRBD2 (6 bases). This TCR was sampled from a man between 65 and 79 years old with active or convalescent COVID-19. The CDR3 loop reads CASSTTGDWSSTDTQYF. The CDR3 DNA is TGTGCCAGTAGTACGACCGGGGACTGGTCTAGCACAGATACGCAGTATTTT.